The present TCR beta chain was sequenced within a study of T cells in Graves' hyperthyroidism and ophthalmopathy. Overall study findings and caveats: The model predicted ophthalmopathy a median 6.5 months before onset. In the blood, most expanded thyroid clonotypes above 0.001 appeared as well.

RNA transcripts gave rise to amplified TCR beta CDR3 regions. The HTBI primer set was used in a first-round RT-PCR of the TCR CDR3. TCRdb reanalysed the multiplex PCR reads using MiXCR and keeps one entry per CDR3 protein. The sample includes hundreds of thousands of distinct CDR3 sequences, roughly 15% of them seen just once. Trimming took off 0 bases at V and 4 bases at J, with 14 bases between the two ends. From germline, CDR1 is SGHRS and CDR2 YFSETQ. This CDR3 comprises 15 residues. This clonotype was observed a handful of times. The antigen is not known. This receptor was obtained from a middle-aged woman with Graves' ophthalmopathy. V usage is TRBV5-1 and J usage is TRBJ2-7; no firm D call. Material for sequencing was blood. CDR3 bases: TGCGCCAGCAGCTTGGTAGTCCCAGGTGGGTACGAGCAGTACTTC. Translating gives CASSLVVPGGYEQYF.